Reported below is one T cell receptor beta chain. The antigen remains unidentified. V gave up 4 bases and J gave up 0 bases, with 15 bases separating them. There are 15 residues in the CDR3. CDR1 is SQVTM, CDR2 ANQGSEA, per germline. The entry originates in a study of a mutant IDH1 vaccine in newly diagnosed glioma. Study background: Former treatment meant radiotherapy, temozolomide, or both; the majority had gotten both.

As for time point: week 47, end of study. The study gave 300 ug of mutant IDH1 20-mer peptide per vaccine dose, with topical imiquimod. The repertoire was sequenced with immunoSEQ multiplex PCR; TCRdb's copy has only in-frame clones and lacks some. The table lists roughly 34,000 clones, 90% of them singletons. The sequence was obtained from a woman between 35 and 50 years old with glioma. This chain uses TRBV29-1 with TRBJ1-1, with TRBD1 as a possible D gene (5 bases). This sample comprised PBMCs, obtained from a glioma patient whose treatment included an IDH1 peptide vaccine. CDR3: CSVAWSGLMNTEAFF. The CDR3 nucleotides are TGCAGCGTTGCTTGGTCAGGGCTCATGAACACTGAAGCTTTCTTT.